This T cell receptor beta chain originates from a study of read filtering for tumor transcriptome and immune sequencing. This clonotype was seen many times. The library was built from 400 ng RNA with molecular barcoded adaptors for alpha/delta and beta/gamma chains. MiXCR was run by TCRdb on the reads, yielding one entry per CDR3 protein. The repertoire has 100,000 to 150,000 distinct CDR3 sequences, roughly 13% of them found once; the top ten carry around 10%. V gave up 3 bases and J gave up 9 bases, with 12 bases separating them. Germline CDR1 DFQATT, CDR2 SNEGSKA (reference sequence). The CDR3 loop spans 11 amino acids.

The chain carries TRBV20-1 and TRBJ2-7; D may correspond to TRBD1 or TRBD2 (5 bases each). Sequenced sample: a population of CD138-negative cells sorted from bone marrow. The receptor was derived from a donor at least 40 years old with multiple myeloma. In DNA form, the CDR3 reads TGCAGTGCTAGTCCATCGGGGCGGCAGTACTTC. The encoded protein is CSASPSGRQYF.